Described below is a single T cell receptor (beta chain) sequence and its context. This record comes from a study of patients and donors after allogeneic stem cell transplantation. TCRdb used MiXCR to reprocess the RT-PCR reads, holding one entry per CDR3 protein. Of hundreds of thousands of distinct CDR3 sequences in the sample, more than 15% were seen once. This CDR3 region has 18 residues. The J segment lost 3 bases and the V segment lost 3 bases, leaving 11 bases of the junction unmatched. Germline V gene data show CDR1 as SGHNT and CDR2 as YYREEE (reference sequence). This clonotype originated in a human donor who was either an allogeneic HSCT recipient or a stem cell or donor lymphocyte infusion donor (not recorded which). It is not recorded whose cells these are; they may come from a transplant donor. This sequence joins TRBV5-4 and TRBJ2-6, with 8 bases matching TRBD1. Sequenced material: blood, either unsorted or a sorted T cell fraction (not recorded which). In nucleotides, the CDR3 is TGTGCCAGCAGCTCTGAAAGGACAGGGATTAATGGGGCCAACGTCCTGACTTTC. This sequence encodes CASSSERTGINGANVLTF.